This T cell receptor beta chain was captured by sequencing in a study of blood T cell repertoires in COVID-19. Study at large: Sites in the United States, Italy and Spain provided acute and convalescent COVID-19 samples. Sources were T cells, B-cell-depleted T cells, or PBMCs; the material itself was cDNA or gDNA.

In the authors' methods: Amplification from reference gene primers served as the basis for estimated nucleated cell counts. Sequencing used immunoSEQ multiplex PCR; TCRdb keeps in-frame clones, though not all of them. For V, J and clone size, that table is used; D and trimming come from the DNA. The sample lists roughly 250,000 clones, about 83% occurring once. This CDR3 is 16 amino acids long. Germline assignment: CDR1 MGHRA and CDR2 YSYEKL. V was shortened by 0 bases and J by 3 bases, with 13 bases between the two germline ends. The clonotype was recovered from a woman between 40 and 50 years old who had recovered from COVID-19. V usage is TRBV4-1 and J usage is TRBJ2-3; D possibly corresponds to TRBD2 (5 bases). Sequenced material: peripheral blood. The CDR3 reads CASSQEAGLKTDTQYF. DNA for the CDR3: TGCGCCAGCAGCCAAGAAGCAGGACTTAAAACAGATACGCAGTATTTT.